The clone carrying this T cell receptor beta chain was picked up a small number of times. Its cognate antigen is unknown. TCRdb redid the calling of the reads with MiXCR, one entry per CDR3 protein. Counted here are 570,000 or so distinct CDR3 sequences, under 45% occurring once; the ten biggest clones make up around 50%. This specimen comes from a study of T cell repertoires in cytomegalovirus infection. This TCR was sampled from a human donor in good health (CMV status not recorded). Some clones in this sample may be carry-over from other donors' samples. The sequencing used cultured PBMCs, collected from culture after CMV antigen stimulation.

The CDR3 spells CASSWYSGSETQYF. The CDR3 DNA follows: TGTGCCAGCAGCTGGTACAGCGGGAGTGAGACCCAGTACTTC. The chain joins TRBV7-2 to TRBJ2-5; 8 positions agree with TRBD2. This CDR3 is built from 14 residues. The germline V gene has CDR1 SGHTA and CDR2 FQGNSA. The V and J ends lost 4 bases and 5 bases, in that order; junction bases with no gene match: 6.